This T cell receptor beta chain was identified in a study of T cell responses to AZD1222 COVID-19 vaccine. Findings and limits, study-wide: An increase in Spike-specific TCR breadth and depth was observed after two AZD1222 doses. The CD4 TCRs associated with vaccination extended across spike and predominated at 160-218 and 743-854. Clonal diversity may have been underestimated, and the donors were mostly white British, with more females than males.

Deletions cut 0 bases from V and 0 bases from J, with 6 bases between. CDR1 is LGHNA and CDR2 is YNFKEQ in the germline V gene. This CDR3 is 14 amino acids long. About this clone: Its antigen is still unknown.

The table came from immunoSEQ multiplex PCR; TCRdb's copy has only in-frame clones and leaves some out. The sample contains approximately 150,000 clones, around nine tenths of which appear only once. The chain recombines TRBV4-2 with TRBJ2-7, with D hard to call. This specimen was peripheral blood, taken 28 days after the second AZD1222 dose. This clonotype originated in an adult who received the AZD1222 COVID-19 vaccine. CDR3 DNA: TGTGCCAGCAGCCAAGATGAGACCTCCTACGAGCAGTACTTC. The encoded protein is CASSQDETSYEQYF.